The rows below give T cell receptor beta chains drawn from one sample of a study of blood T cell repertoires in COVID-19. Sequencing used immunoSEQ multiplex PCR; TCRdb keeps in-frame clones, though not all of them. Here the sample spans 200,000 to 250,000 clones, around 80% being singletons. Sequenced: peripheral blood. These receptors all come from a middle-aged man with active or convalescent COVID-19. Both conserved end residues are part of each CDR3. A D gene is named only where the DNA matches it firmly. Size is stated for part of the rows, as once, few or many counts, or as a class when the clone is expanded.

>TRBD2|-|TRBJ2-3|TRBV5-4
TGTGCCAGCAGCCGCGGGGGACCTAGCACAGATACGCAGTATTTT
CASSRGGPSTDTQYF
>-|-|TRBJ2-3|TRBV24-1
TGTGCCACCGGGCAGGGTGCAGATACGCAGTATTTT
CATGQGADTQYF
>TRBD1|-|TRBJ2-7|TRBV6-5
TGTGCCAGCAGTTATAGGGACAGGGCGTCCTACGAGCAGTACTTC
CASSYRDRASYEQYF
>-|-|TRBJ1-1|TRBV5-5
TGTGCCAGCAGCTTGGTTGTGCAGTTGAACACTGAAGCTTTCTTT
CASSLVVQLNTEAFF
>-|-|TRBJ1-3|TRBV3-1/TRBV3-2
TGTGCCAGCCGCCCCCGGGGTGCCGGAAACACCATATATTTT
CASRPRGAGNTIYF
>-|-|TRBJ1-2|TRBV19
TGTGCCAGTAGTACGACAGGACGCGGCTACACCTTC
CASSTTGRGYTF
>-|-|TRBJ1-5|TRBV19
TGTGCCAGTAGCAAAGGGACGGGACTTAGCAATCAGCCCCAGCATTTT
CASSKGTGLSNQPQHF
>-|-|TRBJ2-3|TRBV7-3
TGTGCCAGCAGCTTCGGGACATCCACAGATACGCAGTATTTT
CASSFGTSTDTQYF
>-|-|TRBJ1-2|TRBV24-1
TGTGCCACCAGTGATCCCAGGGCTATCGGTGGCTACACCTTC
CATSDPRAIGGYTF
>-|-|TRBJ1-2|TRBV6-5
TGTGCCAGCAGCCGGGGGGTCCAGGGAGGCTACACCTTC
CASSRGVQGGYTF
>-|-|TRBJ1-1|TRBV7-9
TGTGCCAGCAGCTTAGCGGAAAGACCACAGGGGAACACTGAAGCTTTCTTT
CASSLAERPQGNTEAFF
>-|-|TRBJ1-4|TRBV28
TGTGCCAGCAGTTCCCTCGAGAGGGCAACTAATGAAAAACTGTTTTTT
CASSSLERATNEKLFF
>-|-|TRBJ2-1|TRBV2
TGTGCCAGCAGTGAAGGGACTCTGTTTGAGCAGTTCTTC
CASSEGTLFEQFF
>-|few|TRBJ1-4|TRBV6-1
TGTGCCAGCAGTGAAGCGCCAAGGCGGAATGAAAAACTGTTTTTT
CASSEAPRRNEKLFF
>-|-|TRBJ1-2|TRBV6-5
TGTGCCAGCAGTTACGACAGGATCTATGGCTACACCTTC
CASSYDRIYGYTF
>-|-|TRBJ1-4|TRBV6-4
TGTGCCAGCAGTGACTCAACAGTTACAACTGAAAAACTGTTTTTT
CASSDSTVTTEKLFF
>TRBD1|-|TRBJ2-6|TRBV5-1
TGCGCCAGCAGCCAGACAGGGGAGGTGCTGTCTGGGGCCAACGTCCTGACTTTC
CASSQTGEVLSGANVLTF
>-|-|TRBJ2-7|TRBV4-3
TGCGCCAGCAGCCAAGGAGTGTTCTACGAGCAGTACTTC
CASSQGVFYEQYF
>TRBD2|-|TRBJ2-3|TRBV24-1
TGTGCCACCAGCGATCCTAGCGGGGGTAGCACAGATACGCAGTATTTT
CATSDPSGGSTDTQYF
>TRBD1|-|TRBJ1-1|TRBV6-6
TGTGCCAGCAGTTACGCAGGGGGGCGCACTGAAGCTTTCTTT
CASSYAGGRTEAFF
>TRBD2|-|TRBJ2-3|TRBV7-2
TGTGCCAGCAGCCGCGGGACTAGCGGGGCTCGCTCCACAGATACGCAGTATTTT
CASSRGTSGARSTDTQYF
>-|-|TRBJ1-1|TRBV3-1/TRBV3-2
TGTGCCAGCAGCCAAGGTGGGCAGGGGAACACTGAAGCTTTCTTT
CASSQGGQGNTEAFF
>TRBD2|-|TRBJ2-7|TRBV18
TGTGCCAGCTCACCACAGGGAGGGCGCTCCTACGAGCAGTACTTC
CASSPQGGRSYEQYF
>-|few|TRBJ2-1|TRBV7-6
TGTGCCAGCAGCTTAGCTAGCGGAAATGAGCAGTTCTTC
CASSLASGNEQFF
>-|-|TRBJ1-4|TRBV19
TGTGCCAGAACCAACAACGCCGGGGGGCCTCGGGGCGCAACTAATGAAAAACTGTTTTTT
CARTNNAGGPRGATNEKLFF
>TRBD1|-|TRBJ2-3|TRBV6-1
TGTGCCAGCAGTGTAGGAACCGGGACAGGGATATCGAGGGCAGATACGCAGTATTTT
CASSVGTGTGISRADTQYF
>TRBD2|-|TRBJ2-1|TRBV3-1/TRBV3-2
TGTGCCAGCAGCCAAGGGGCGGGGGGGGATTACAATGAGCAGTTCTTC
CASSQGAGGDYNEQFF
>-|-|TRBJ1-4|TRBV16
TGTGCCAGCAGCCAATCACACAGTAATGAAAAACTGTTTTTT
CASSQSHSNEKLFF
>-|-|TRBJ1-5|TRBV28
TGTGCCAGCGTCCTCATCGGGGTCAATCAGCCCCAGCATTTT
CASVLIGVNQPQHF
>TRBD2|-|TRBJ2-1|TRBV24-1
TGTGCCACCAGTGATTTAGGGGTGAAAAGCGGGATTTACCATGAGCAGTTCTTC
CATSDLGVKSGIYHEQFF
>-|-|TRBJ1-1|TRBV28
TGTGCCAGCAGTTCAGGAACACGGGAAGCTTTCTTT
CASSSGTREAFF
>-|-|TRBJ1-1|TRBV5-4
TGTGCCAGCAGCTATGGAGGAACTGAAGCTTTCTTT
CASSYGGTEAFF